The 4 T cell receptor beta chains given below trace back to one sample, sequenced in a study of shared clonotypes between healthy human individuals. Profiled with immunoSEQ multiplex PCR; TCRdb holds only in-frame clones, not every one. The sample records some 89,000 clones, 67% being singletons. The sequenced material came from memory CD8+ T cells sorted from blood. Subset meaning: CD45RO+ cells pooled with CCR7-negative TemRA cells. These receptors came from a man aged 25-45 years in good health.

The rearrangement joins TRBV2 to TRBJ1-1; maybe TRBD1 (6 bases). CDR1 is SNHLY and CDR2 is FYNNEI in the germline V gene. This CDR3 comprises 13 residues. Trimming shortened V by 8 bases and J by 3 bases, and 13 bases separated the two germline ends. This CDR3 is CASDRSEDTEAFF. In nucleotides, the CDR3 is TGTGCCAGCGACAGGTCTGAGGACACTGAAGCTTTCTTT.

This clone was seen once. CDR3 nucleotides: TGTGCCAGCAGTGACGAGGTCAGAGCCTACGAGCAGTACTTC. It specifies CASSDEVRAYEQYF. The chain uses TRBV6-1 and TRBJ2-7; D gene uncertain. The germline V gene encodes CDR1 MNHNS and CDR2 SASEGT. V shed 3 bases and J shed 2 bases, with 11 bases lying between them. The CDR3 is made up of 14 amino acids.

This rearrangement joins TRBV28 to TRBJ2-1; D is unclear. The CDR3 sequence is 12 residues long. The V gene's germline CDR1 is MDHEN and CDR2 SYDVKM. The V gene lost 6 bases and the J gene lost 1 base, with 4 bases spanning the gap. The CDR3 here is CASRVSYNEQFF. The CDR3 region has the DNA TGTGCCAGCAGAGTGTCCTACAATGAGCAGTTCTTC.

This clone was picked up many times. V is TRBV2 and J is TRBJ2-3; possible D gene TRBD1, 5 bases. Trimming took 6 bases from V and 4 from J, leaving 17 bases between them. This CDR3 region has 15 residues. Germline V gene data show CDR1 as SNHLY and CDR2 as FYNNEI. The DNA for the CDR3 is TGTGCCAGCAGAGACAGCCTCCTAAGCTCAGATACGCAGTATTTT. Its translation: CASRDSLLSSDTQYF.